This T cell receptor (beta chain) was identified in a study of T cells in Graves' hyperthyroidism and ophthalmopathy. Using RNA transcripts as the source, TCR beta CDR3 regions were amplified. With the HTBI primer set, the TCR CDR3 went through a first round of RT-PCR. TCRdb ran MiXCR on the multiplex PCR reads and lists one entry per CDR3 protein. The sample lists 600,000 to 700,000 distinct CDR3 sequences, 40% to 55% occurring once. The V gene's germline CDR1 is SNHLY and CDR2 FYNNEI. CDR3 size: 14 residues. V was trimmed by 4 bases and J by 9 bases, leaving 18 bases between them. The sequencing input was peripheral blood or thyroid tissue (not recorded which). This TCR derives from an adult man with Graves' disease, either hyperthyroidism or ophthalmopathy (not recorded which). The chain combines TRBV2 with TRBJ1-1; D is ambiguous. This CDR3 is CASSGMTERQQAFF. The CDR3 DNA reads TGTGCCAGCAGTGGGATGACGGAGAGACAACAAGCTTTCTTT.